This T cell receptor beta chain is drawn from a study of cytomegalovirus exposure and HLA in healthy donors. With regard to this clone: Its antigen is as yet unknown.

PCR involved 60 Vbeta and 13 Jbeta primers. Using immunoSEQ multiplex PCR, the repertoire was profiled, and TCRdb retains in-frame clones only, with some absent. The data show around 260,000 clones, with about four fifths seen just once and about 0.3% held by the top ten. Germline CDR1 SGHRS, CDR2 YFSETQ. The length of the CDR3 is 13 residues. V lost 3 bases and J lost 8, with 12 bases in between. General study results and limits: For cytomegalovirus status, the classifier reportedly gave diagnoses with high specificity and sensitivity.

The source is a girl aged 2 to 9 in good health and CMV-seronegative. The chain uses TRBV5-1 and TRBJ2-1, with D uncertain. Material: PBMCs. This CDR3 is CASSSSDFDEQFF. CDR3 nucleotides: TGCGCCAGCAGCTCGTCCGACTTTGATGAGCAGTTCTTC.